This TCR beta chain emerged from a study of T cells in Graves' hyperthyroidism and ophthalmopathy. Details on this clonotype: As yet, its antigen is unknown.

Overall study results and limits: Most thyroid clonotypes that were expanded above 0.001 also turned up in blood. It was a median about 7.1 months before onset that the model predicted ophthalmopathy.

PBMCs were obtained from 10 ml fresh peripheral blood. Amplification targeted TCR beta CDR3 regions from RNA transcripts. Initially, a first-round RT-PCR of the TCR CDR3 employed the HTBI primer set. MiXCR was run by TCRdb on the multiplex PCR reads, yielding one entry per CDR3 protein. This sample has nearly 600,000 distinct CDR3 sequences, with 13% to 15% found just once. Germline V gene lookup returns CDR1 SGHTA and CDR2 FQGNSA. The CDR3 has 13 amino acids. V lost 7 bases and J lost 6; bases outside the gene matches: 4. This TCR was recovered from a woman younger than 30 with Graves' ophthalmopathy. Sequenced: blood. V usage is TRBV7-2 and J usage is TRBJ2-1, with 9 bases aligning to TRBD2. Here the CDR3 DNA reads TGTGCCAGCACCCGACTAGCGGCCAATGAGCAGTTCTTC. Amino acid sequence: CASTRLAANEQFF.